Listed below are T cell receptor beta chains from one sample, sequenced in a study of T cell changes during pregnancy in multiple sclerosis. The data were produced by immunoSEQ multiplex PCR, yet TCRdb's version contains in-frame clones alone and is incomplete. Of some 70,000 clones in the sample, roughly 91% were seen once. The sequenced sample was CD4+ T cells from peripheral blood mononuclear cells, obtained in the third trimester of pregnancy. These receptors originate from a female donor in good health, enrolled as a control in a pregnancy study. Each CDR3 is given with its conserved first and last residue. Each record gives: V gene, D gene, J gene, clone size, CDR3 protein, CDR3 DNA. The D gene is left open where the match is weak. For some rows the clone size is stated as once, few or many, or as a class when expanded; others skip it.

TRBV19	.	TRBJ1-5	.	CASSIPGASNQPQHF	TGTGCCAGTAGTATCCCGGGAGCTAGCAATCAGCCCCAGCATTTT
TRBV5-1	.	TRBJ2-7	.	CASSLIEGDEQYF	TGCGCCAGCAGCTTGATCGAGGGTGACGAGCAGTACTTC
TRBV6-5	TRBD1	TRBJ1-5	.	CASSLTGGSNQPQHF	TGTGCCAGCAGTCTGACAGGGGGGAGCAATCAGCCCCAGCATTTT
TRBV5-1	TRBD1	TRBJ1-1	.	CASSLSVRDSNTEAFF	TGCGCCAGCAGCTTGTCCGTGCGGGACAGCAACACTGAAGCTTTCTTT
TRBV6-5	TRBD2	TRBJ2-1	.	CASRIAGGLRNEQFF	TGTGCCAGCAGGATAGCGGGGGGGCTTCGGAATGAGCAGTTCTTC
TRBV9	.	TRBJ2-1	.	CASSVRGIYNEQFF	TGTGCCAGCAGCGTCCGGGGGATCTACAATGAGCAGTTCTTC
TRBV4-3	.	TRBJ1-2	.	CASSQAVISRVDNYGYTF	TGCGCCAGCAGCCAAGCGGTTATTTCCAGGGTGGATAACTATGGCTACACCTTC
TRBV4-1	.	TRBJ1-2	.	CASSQEGTGGPYGYTF	TGCGCCAGCAGCCAAGAAGGTACCGGCGGCCCCTATGGCTACACCTTC
TRBV5-1	.	TRBJ2-7	few	CASSLSSSYEQYF	TGCGCCAGCAGCTTGTCGTCCAGCTACGAGCAGTACTTC
TRBV7-2	.	TRBJ1-1	few	CASSLAPGRDWNTEAFF	TGTGCCAGCAGCTTAGCCCCAGGGAGGGATTGGAACACTGAAGCTTTCTTT
TRBV5-6	.	TRBJ1-2	.	CASSLLRVGGYTF	TGTGCCAGCAGCTTGCTCAGGGTTGGCGGCTACACCTTC
TRBV12-2	.	TRBJ1-5	.	CASRFWMAGPNQPQHF	TGTGCAAGTCGCTTCTGGATGGCAGGCCCAAATCAGCCCCAGCATTTT
TRBV11-2	TRBD1	TRBJ2-2	.	CASSFPGTGIPGELFF	TGTGCCAGCAGCTTCCCCGGGACAGGGATACCCGGGGAGCTGTTTTTT
TRBV18	TRBD1	TRBJ1-2	.	CASSLQGQGAYGYGYTF	TGTGCCAGCTCACTCCAAGGACAGGGGGCATACGGCTATGGCTACACCTTC
TRBV5-1	.	TRBJ2-1	.	CASSLALAARRSHEQFF	TGCGCCAGCAGCTTGGCCCTCGCGGCAAGGAGGTCCCACGAGCAGTTCTTC
TRBV7-9	.	TRBJ1-3	.	CASTTGPSGNTIYF	TGTGCCAGCACTACAGGGCCCTCTGGAAACACCATATATTTT
TRBV14	.	TRBJ1-1	.	CASSPDTGDPLNTEAFF	TGTGCCAGCAGCCCTGACACAGGCGACCCGCTGAACACTGAAGCTTTCTTT
TRBV11-2	.	TRBJ2-1	once	CASSLDRGSQGFILFF	TGTGCCAGCAGCTTAGATCGAGGGTCTCAGGGGTTCATTTTGTTCTTC
TRBV19	.	TRBJ2-2	.	CASTFRGARTGELFF	TGTGCCAGCACTTTTCGGGGGGCTCGGACCGGGGAGCTGTTTTTT
TRBV6-4	.	TRBJ2-2	.	CASSEVGTGELFF	TGTGCCAGCAGTGAGGTCGGGACCGGGGAGCTGTTTTTT
TRBV25-1	.	TRBJ1-1	few	CASQTANTEAFF	TGTGCCAGTCAGACAGCGAACACTGAAGCTTTCTTT
TRBV30	TRBD2	TRBJ2-4	.	CAWRSSGQNIQYF	TGTGCCTGGAGGTCTAGCGGTCAAAACATTCAGTACTTC